This TCR beta chain was captured by sequencing in a study of blood T cell repertoires in COVID-19. Overall study: Sources were T cells, B-cell-depleted T cells, or PBMCs; the material itself was cDNA or gDNA.

This CDR3 comprises 11 residues. V was clipped by 7 bases and J by 1 base, with 7 bases between them. Looked up from germline, CDR1 is GTSNPN and CDR2 is SVGIG (reference sequence). It was during active infection that Seattle patients were enrolled and then longitudinally followed. TCRdb keeps only in-frame clones here, not all; method: immunoSEQ multiplex PCR. The table has approximately 500,000 clones, 85% to 90% seen once; the top ten hold less than 9%. Input material: peripheral blood. This clonotype originated in a woman between 50 and 59 years old with COVID-19, enrolled during active disease. The rearrangement joins TRBV30 to TRBJ1-1, with a possible D match to TRBD1 (5 bases). The CDR3 DNA reads as TGTGCCTTTCAGGGGAACACTGAAGCTTTCTTT. Protein product: CAFQGNTEAFF.